A selection of T cell receptor beta chains follows, all from one sample in a study of T cell responses to AZD1222 COVID-19 vaccine. Produced via immunoSEQ multiplex PCR; TCRdb's table is partial and in-frame only. The sample holds 180,000 or so clones, about 89% seen once. The sequences come from peripheral blood, collected on day 0 of AZD1222 vaccination. These receptors were taken from an adult in good health. Each CDR3 is given with its conserved first and last residue. The D gene is left open where the match is weak. Clone size appears in some rows only: once, few, many, or a class for an expanded clone.

CDR3 protein: CASSLRVAANTGELFF
CDR3 DNA: TGTGCCAGCAGCTTAAGAGTAGCGGCGAACACCGGGGAGCTGTTTTTT
D gene: -
J gene: TRBJ2-2
clone size: -
V gene: TRBV7-3

CDR3 protein: CASHPRDRGWDEQFF
CDR3 DNA: TGTGCCAGCCACCCCCGGGACAGGGGCTGGGATGAGCAGTTCTTC
D gene: TRBD1
J gene: TRBJ2-1
clone size: -
V gene: TRBV27

CDR3 protein: CASSPGSGRNQPQHF
CDR3 DNA: TGTGCCAGCAGCCCTGGATCGGGTCGCAATCAGCCCCAGCATTTT
D gene: -
J gene: TRBJ1-5
clone size: -
V gene: TRBV11-2

CDR3 protein: CASSSPGRGDYGYTF
CDR3 DNA: TGTGCCAGCAGTTCCCCGGGACGGGGTGACTATGGCTACACCTTC
D gene: -
J gene: TRBJ1-2
clone size: -
V gene: TRBV6-5

CDR3 protein: CASSTGTSGSGDTQYF
CDR3 DNA: TGTGCCAGTAGTACAGGGACTAGCGGGAGCGGAGATACGCAGTATTTT
D gene: TRBD2
J gene: TRBJ2-3
clone size: -
V gene: TRBV19

CDR3 protein: CASSRGQIVSGELFF
CDR3 DNA: TGTGCCAGCAGCCGGGGACAGATCGTTTCCGGGGAGCTGTTTTTT
D gene: TRBD1
J gene: TRBJ2-2
clone size: -
V gene: TRBV5-6

CDR3 protein: CASSFLAGGPNEQFF
CDR3 DNA: TGTGCCAGCAGCTTTCTAGCGGGGGGGCCGAATGAGCAGTTCTTC
D gene: TRBD2
J gene: TRBJ2-1
clone size: -
V gene: TRBV7-9

CDR3 protein: CASSQREGNTEAFF
CDR3 DNA: TGTGCCAGCAGCCAACGTGAGGGGAACACTGAAGCTTTCTTT
D gene: -
J gene: TRBJ1-1
clone size: -
V gene: TRBV3-1/TRBV3-2

CDR3 protein: CASSGADREGRETQYF
CDR3 DNA: TGCGCCAGCAGTGGGGCGGACAGGGAGGGAAGGGAGACCCAGTACTTC
D gene: -
J gene: TRBJ2-5
clone size: -
V gene: TRBV10-1

CDR3 protein: CATSPRTANTGELFF
CDR3 DNA: TGTGCCACCTCACCGAGAACGGCGAACACCGGGGAGCTGTTTTTT
D gene: -
J gene: TRBJ2-2
clone size: -
V gene: TRBV5-8

CDR3 protein: CASRTGGRYEQYF
CDR3 DNA: TGTGCCAGCAGAACAGGGGGCAGATACGAGCAGTACTTC
D gene: TRBD1
J gene: TRBJ2-7
clone size: -
V gene: TRBV27

CDR3 protein: CASSSTGGVTGELFF
CDR3 DNA: TGTGCCAGCAGTTCGACTGGGGGTGTTACCGGGGAGCTGTTTTTT
D gene: -
J gene: TRBJ2-2
clone size: -
V gene: TRBV6-5

CDR3 protein: CATSDPSGPSGNTIYF
CDR3 DNA: TGTGCCACCAGTGACCCCTCCGGACCATCTGGAAACACCATATATTTT
D gene: -
J gene: TRBJ1-3
clone size: -
V gene: TRBV19

CDR3 protein: CASSLRGQGAASNQPQHF
CDR3 DNA: TGTGCCAGCAGCTTACGGGGACAGGGGGCGGCGAGCAATCAGCCCCAGCATTTT
D gene: TRBD1
J gene: TRBJ1-5
clone size: -
V gene: TRBV7-2

CDR3 protein: CASSSGRRSYGYTF
CDR3 DNA: TGTGCCAGCAGTTCCGGGAGAAGGTCCTATGGCTACACCTTC
D gene: -
J gene: TRBJ1-2
clone size: -
V gene: TRBV28

CDR3 protein: CASSLTGEYNEQFF
CDR3 DNA: TGTGCCAGCAGCTTAACAGGGGAGTACAATGAGCAGTTCTTC
D gene: -
J gene: TRBJ2-1
clone size: once
V gene: TRBV7-3

CDR3 protein: CASKLLGQGSSPLHF
CDR3 DNA: TGTGCCAGCAAACTGCTGGGACAGGGGAGTTCACCCCTCCACTTT
D gene: TRBD1
J gene: TRBJ1-6
clone size: -
V gene: TRBV28

CDR3 protein: CASSSGLAGGEQFF
CDR3 DNA: TGTGCCAGCAGCTCGGGACTAGCGGGAGGTGAGCAGTTCTTC
D gene: TRBD2
J gene: TRBJ2-1
clone size: -
V gene: TRBV9

CDR3 protein: CASSQLVGIRRLYGYTF
CDR3 DNA: TGTGCCAGCAGCCAATTGGTCGGTATTAGACGGCTCTATGGCTACACCTTC
D gene: -
J gene: TRBJ1-2
clone size: -
V gene: TRBV7-4

CDR3 protein: CAISGTGNTEAFF
CDR3 DNA: TGTGCCATCTCGGGGACGGGGAACACTGAAGCTTTCTTT
D gene: -
J gene: TRBJ1-1
clone size: once
V gene: TRBV10-3

CDR3 protein: CASSLQSDTGELFF
CDR3 DNA: TGCGCCAGCAGCTTGCAGTCCGACACCGGGGAGCTGTTTTTT
D gene: -
J gene: TRBJ2-2
clone size: -
V gene: TRBV5-1

CDR3 protein: CASSLGNTQFF
CDR3 DNA: TGTGCCAGCAGTTTGGGGAATACCCAGTTCTTC
D gene: -
J gene: TRBJ2-1
clone size: -
V gene: TRBV6-5

CDR3 protein: CASSPPTGGGEKLFF
CDR3 DNA: TGTGCCAGCTCACCACCGACAGGGGGTGGAGAAAAACTGTTTTTT
D gene: TRBD1
J gene: TRBJ1-4
clone size: -
V gene: TRBV18

CDR3 protein: CASSRREGGRYNEQFF
CDR3 DNA: TGTGCCAGTAGTCGACGGGAGGGGGGGAGATACAATGAGCAGTTCTTC
D gene: TRBD2
J gene: TRBJ2-1
clone size: -
V gene: TRBV19

CDR3 protein: CASSLTGAVYNEQFF
CDR3 DNA: TGTGCCAGTTCATTGACAGGGGCGGTCTACAATGAGCAGTTCTTC
D gene: TRBD1
J gene: TRBJ2-1
clone size: once
V gene: TRBV19

CDR3 protein: CASSYPGQGDEQYF
CDR3 DNA: TGTGCCAGCAGTTACCCTGGACAGGGGGACGAGCAGTACTTC
D gene: TRBD1
J gene: TRBJ2-7
clone size: -
V gene: TRBV6-5

CDR3 protein: CACTAGGPIGQFF
CDR3 DNA: TGTGCCTGTACCGCCGGAGGGCCAATTGGGCAGTTCTTC
D gene: -
J gene: TRBJ2-1
clone size: -
V gene: TRBV30

CDR3 protein: CASSYRGRSTDTQYF
CDR3 DNA: TGTGCCAGCAGTTACCGAGGACGAAGCACAGATACGCAGTATTTT
D gene: -
J gene: TRBJ2-3
clone size: -
V gene: TRBV6-5

CDR3 protein: CASSIRSSGNNEQFF
CDR3 DNA: TGTGCCAGCAGCATACGATCCTCCGGGAACAATGAGCAGTTCTTC
D gene: -
J gene: TRBJ2-1
clone size: -
V gene: TRBV7-2

CDR3 protein: CASSPGQPLSYEQYF
CDR3 DNA: TGTGCCAGCAGCCCTGGACAACCACTCTCCTACGAGCAGTACTTC
D gene: -
J gene: TRBJ2-7
clone size: -
V gene: TRBV7-8

CDR3 protein: CASSYQVGQETQYF
CDR3 DNA: TGTGCCAGCAGTTACCAAGTTGGACAAGAGACCCAGTACTTC
D gene: -
J gene: TRBJ2-5
clone size: -
V gene: TRBV28

CDR3 protein: CASQYGGGETQYF
CDR3 DNA: TGTGCCAGCCAATATGGGGGAGGGGAGACCCAGTACTTC
D gene: TRBD2
J gene: TRBJ2-5
clone size: -
V gene: TRBV6-5

CDR3 protein: CASAGRDTQYF
CDR3 DNA: TGTGCCAGCGCCGGCCGAGATACGCAGTATTTT
D gene: -
J gene: TRBJ2-3
clone size: -
V gene: TRBV28

CDR3 protein: CASSSVRGSNEKLFF
CDR3 DNA: TGTGCCAGCAGCTCCGTACGGGGGAGTAATGAAAAACTGTTTTTT
D gene: -
J gene: TRBJ1-4
clone size: -
V gene: TRBV7-2

CDR3 protein: CASSRGTGSSLAKNIQYF
CDR3 DNA: TGTGCCAGTTCTAGGGGGACAGGGTCTAGTCTAGCCAAAAACATTCAGTACTTC
D gene: TRBD1
J gene: TRBJ2-4
clone size: -
V gene: TRBV27

CDR3 protein: CASSLAGTRRRHEQYF
CDR3 DNA: TGCGCCAGCAGCTTGGCGGGGACTAGGAGAAGACACGAGCAGTACTTC
D gene: TRBD2
J gene: TRBJ2-7
clone size: -
V gene: TRBV5-1

CDR3 protein: CASSLGGSGSSDTQYF
CDR3 DNA: TGCGCCAGCAGCTTGGGAGGTAGCGGGAGCTCAGATACGCAGTATTTT
D gene: TRBD2
J gene: TRBJ2-3
clone size: -
V gene: TRBV5-1